One and the same sample provided the 18 T cell receptor beta chains below, sequenced in a study of CXCR3-negative and CXCR3-positive naive CD8 T cells (dated by TCRdb to between 2018 and 2020). Summary of the overall study and its limitations: TRB CDR3s from CXCR3-positive naive cells showed higher hydrophobicity (lower Kidera factor 4), lower energy, and higher strength and volume indices than CXCR3-negative naive cells.

Sequenced on a NextSeq 550. The Human TCR Profiling Kit (MiLaboratory) was used to prepare UMI-labeled 5' RACE TRB cDNA libraries. TCRdb reprocessed the reads, and each CDR3 protein sequence is entered once, without DNA. This sample's table has entries for around 140,000 distinct CDR3 sequences. Over 0.35% of the sample lies in the top ten. These receptors have no identified antigens. Sequenced material: naive CXCR3+ CD8+ T cells from blood. The intended sense of this specimen's cell subset or site label: CD45RO-CCR7+CD27+CD95- naive CD8+ T cells expressing CXCR3 (TNR3+). The receptor set was obtained from a human donor in good health. Some clones in this sample may be carry-over from other donors' samples.

The rearrangement links TRBV4-1 to TRBJ2-1; TCRdb's D call of TRBD2 is untestable without DNA. Germline CDR1 reads MGHRA; CDR2 reads YSYEKL. The length of the CDR3 is 18 residues. The chain's CDR3 is CASSPSPFDGSSYNEQFF.

The V call is TRBV7-9, the J call TRBJ2-1; no DNA is available, so the TRBD2 call from TCRdb remains unchecked. CDR1 is SEHNR, CDR2 FQNEAQ, per germline (reference sequence). The CDR3 sequence is 15 residues long. CDR3: CASSHVIGEYNEQFF.

The chain joins TRBV7-8 to TRBJ2-7; the TRBD1 assignment by TCRdb is unverifiable without DNA. CDR1 is SGHVS, CDR2 FQNEAQ, per germline. CDR3 size: 12 residues. This CDR3 reads CASSTGSYEQYF.

The CDR3 spells CASRASGENNEQFF. This rearrangement joins TRBV7-3 to TRBJ2-1; TCRdb selects TRBD1, and the lack of DNA leaves this call unchecked. Germline CDR1 reads SGHTA; CDR2 reads FQGTGA. This CDR3 has 14 amino acids.

This sequence joins TRBV7-9 and TRBJ2-3; checking the TCRdb D call of TRBD1 is not possible without DNA. Germline CDR1 reads SEHNR; CDR2 reads FQNEAQ (reference sequence). There are 15 residues in the CDR3. The chain's CDR3 is CASSPPTLGTDTQYF.

This rearrangement joins TRBV27 to TRBJ2-1. The CDR3 runs to 16 residues. Germline CDR1 is MNHEY and CDR2 is SMNVEV (reference sequence). The CDR3 spells CSSRPRPQGLYNEQFF.

This rearrangement joins TRBV4-1 to TRBJ1-2; without DNA, the TCRdb call of TRBD1 cannot be checked. The germline V gene encodes CDR1 MGHRA and CDR2 YSYEKL. CDR3 length equals 14 residues. CDR3 amino acids: CASSQRGARDGYTF.

The chain uses TRBV5-6 and TRBJ2-4; TCRdb's D call of TRBD1 is untestable without DNA. The CDR3 totals 16 residues. CDR1 is SGHDT, CDR2 YYEEEE, per germline. Here the CDR3 reads CASTTGTQLAKNIQYF. Full variable domain (remainder filled in from reference TRBV5-6 and TRBJ2-4): DAGVTQSPTHLIKTRGQQVTLRCSPKSGHDTVSWYQQALGQGPQFIFQYYEEEERQRGNFPDRFSGHQFPNYSSELNVNALLLGDSALYLCASTTGTQLAKNIQYFGAGTRLSVL.

V gene TRBV21-1 combines with J gene TRBJ2-5; the TCRdb D gene call, TRBD1, has no DNA to confirm it. TRBV21-1 is tagged as a pseudogene. The CDR3 is made up of 18 amino acids. CDR3 region: CASSKDSDRVKHQETQYF.

The rearrangement uses TRBV5-1 and TRBJ1-4; checking the TCRdb D call of TRBD1 is not possible without DNA. CDR1 SGHRS and CDR2 YFSETQ come from the germline V gene. The CDR3 sequence is 17 residues long. The chain's CDR3 is CASSSGQVPGRGEKLFF. The full variable domain, rest sourced from reference TRBV5-1 and TRBJ1-4, is KAGVTQTPRYLIKTRGQQVTLSCSPISGHRSVSWYQQTPGQGLQFLFEYFSETQRNKGNFPGRFSGRQFSNSRSEMNVSTLELGDSALYLCASSSGQVPGRGEKLFFGSGTQLSVL.

The rearrangement links TRBV29-1 to TRBJ2-1; the D gene TCRdb calls, TRBD2, cannot be checked with no DNA. CDR3 size: 14 residues. CDR1 and CDR2 (germline): SQVTM, ANQGSEA. CDR3 amino acids: CSVILAGGYNEQFF.

The chain combines TRBV28 with TRBJ2-7; TCRdb's D call, TRBD2, is unchecked because there is no DNA. Germline V gives CDR1 MDHEN, CDR2 SYDVKM. The CDR3 covers 11 residues. This chain's CDR3 is CASSPRGEQYF.

This chain connects TRBV28 to TRBJ2-5; checking the TCRdb D call of TRBD2 is not possible without DNA. CDR1 is MDHEN, CDR2 SYDVKM, per germline. The CDR3 runs 15 residues. CDR3 amino acids: CASSSAGRAAETQYF.

The gene calls are TRBV2 and TRBJ2-7. CDR3 size: 13 residues. CDR1 SNHLY and CDR2 FYNNEI come from the germline V gene. CDR3 region: CASSGIGTYEQYF.

This rearrangement joins TRBV29-1 to TRBJ2-5. The length of the CDR3 is 11 residues. Germline CDR1 reads SQVTM; CDR2 reads ANQGSEA. The CDR3 spells CSVEAGETQYF.

This chain joins TRBV29-1 and TRBJ1-1. The CDR3 has 12 amino acids. Germline V gives CDR1 SQVTM, CDR2 ANQGSEA. This CDR3 is CSGVGWDTEAFF.

The chain couples TRBV4-1 to TRBJ1-1; TCRdb selects TRBD1, and the lack of DNA leaves this call unchecked. From germline, CDR1 is MGHRA and CDR2 YSYEKL. This CDR3 has 13 amino acids. CDR3 loop: CASSRSRDTEAFF.

This chain connects TRBV7-3 to TRBJ1-2; absent DNA, TCRdb's TRBD1 call cannot be checked. CDR3 length: 15 amino acids. Germline values: CDR1 SGHTA, CDR2 FQGTGA. The chain's CDR3 is CASSPAGPLDYGYTF.